Listed here are 24 T cell receptor beta chains from one sample, sequenced in a study of blood T cell repertoires in COVID-19. Only in-frame clones appear in the TCRdb table, and some are missing; sequencing was by immunoSEQ multiplex PCR. The sample gives 75,000 to 100,000 clones, around 80% of which show up once; around a fifth is in the top ten. The specimen sequenced was peripheral blood. The receptors derive from a human donor in a cohort sampled during active COVID-19.

This chain connects TRBV6-6 to TRBJ1-5; tentative D call: TRBD1 (5 bases). The CDR3 sequence is 14 residues long. The V gene's germline CDR1 is MNHNY and CDR2 SVGAGI (reference sequence). V was shortened by 7 bases and J by 2 bases, with 12 bases between the two germline ends. For the CDR3, the DNA is TGTGCCAGCACCGCGTGGGGCGGCAATCAGCCCCAGCATTTT. It encodes CASTAWGGNQPQHF.

The genes are TRBV19 and TRBJ2-5; no clear D gene. The CDR3 contains 12 residues. Germline assignment: CDR1 LNHDA and CDR2 SQIVND (reference sequence). Trimming left V 5 bases short and J 7 bases short, with 11 bases between. CDR3 loop: CASSHVLGTQYF. CDR3 coding DNA: TGTGCCAGTAGTCACGTTCTCGGGACCCAGTACTTC.

The chain links TRBV18 to TRBJ1-2, with 8 bases that match TRBD1. The V segment lost 2 bases and the J segment 5 bases; nucleotides outside the gene matches: 16. This CDR3 region has 18 residues. CDR1 is KGHSH, CDR2 LQKENI, per germline. CDR3 nucleotides: TGTGCCAGCTCACCAGGGTCCGGGACAGGCCGACCAGAGTATGGCTACACCTTC. Translation gives CASSPGSGTGRPEYGYTF.

The chain couples TRBV11-2 to TRBJ2-7; TRBD1 aligns across 8 bases. CDR3 length: 14 amino acids. The V gene end was trimmed by 5 bases and the J gene end by 3 bases; junction bases not matched to a gene: 6. Germline CDR1 and CDR2: SGHAT and FQNNGV. The DNA of the CDR3 is TGTGCCAGCAGCCCTTTGGACAGGGACTACGAGCAGTACTTC. It encodes CASSPLDRDYEQYF.

This sequence joins TRBV5-1 and TRBJ1-1, with D possibly TRBD1 on 6 matching bases. Germline CDR1 SGHRS, CDR2 YFSETQ. The CDR3 totals 17 residues. V lost 0 bases and J lost 5, with 20 bases in between. CDR3 coding DNA: TGCGCCAGCAGCTTGGAGCCACAGGGAATGGGGAGAACTGAAGCTTTCTTT. Translated: CASSLEPQGMGRTEAFF.

The CDR3 DNA sequence: TGCAGTGCTAGTAACAAGAACACTGAAGCTTTCTTT. Translating it yields CSASNKNTEAFF. This chain joins TRBV20-1 and TRBJ1-1; D gene uncertain. Trimming took 3 bases from V and 1 from J, leaving 6 bases between them. This CDR3 is built from 12 residues. Germline V gene sequence: CDR1 DFQATT, CDR2 SNEGSKA (reference sequence).

The rearrangement links TRBV29-1 to TRBJ1-5; the match to TRBD1 covers 9 bases. Germline V gives CDR1 SQVTM, CDR2 ANQGSEA. The ends lost 6 bases at V and 4 bases at J; junction bases unmatched: 7. This CDR3 is 14 amino acids long. The CDR3 reads CSVCVGQGNQPQHF. CDR3 DNA sequence: TGCAGCGTCTGCGTGGGACAGGGAAATCAGCCCCAGCATTTT. Drawing the rest from reference TRBV29-1 and TRBJ1-5, the complete variable domain is SAVISQKPSRDICQRGTSLTIQCQVDSQVTMMFWYRQQPGQSLTLIATANQGSEATYESGFVIDKFPISRPNLTFSTLTVSNMSPEDSSIYLCSVCVGQGNQPQHFGDGTRLSIL.

V usage is TRBV5-4 and J usage is TRBJ2-4, with TRBD2 identical over 7 bases. The trim removed 4 bases at V and 8 bases at J, leaving 3 bases unmatched. The CDR3 is 12 residues long. In germline, CDR1 is SGHNT, CDR2 YYREEE (reference sequence). Written as DNA, the CDR3 is TGTGCCAGCAGCCGGCGGGGGTACATTCAGTACTTC. Translating it yields CASSRRGYIQYF. Supplemented by reference TRBV5-4 and TRBJ2-4, the full variable domain reads ETGVTQSPTHLIKTRGQQVTLRCSSQSGHNTVSWYQQALGQGPQFIFQYYREEENGRGNFPPRFSGLQFPNYSSELNVNALELDDSALYLCASSRRGYIQYFGAGTRLSVL.

J is TRBJ2-7 and V is TRBV6-5; 7 bases match TRBD2. Germline V gives CDR1 MNHEY, CDR2 SVGAGI. Trimming took 3 bases from V and 3 from J; bases not matched to a gene: 5. The CDR3 runs 14 residues. The CDR3: CASSYRRGSYEQYF. DNA of the CDR3: TGTGCCAGCAGTTATCGGCGGGGGAGCTACGAGCAGTACTTC.

V is TRBV28 and J is TRBJ2-1; 7 nucleotides align to TRBD1. The CDR3 has 13 residues. V shed 4 bases, J shed 7 bases, and the junction held 4 bases outside the gene matches. Germline CDR1 is MDHEN and CDR2 is SYDVKM. CDR3 loop: CASSSTDRNEQFF. CDR3 in DNA: TGTGCCAGCAGTTCAACGGACAGGAATGAGCAGTTCTTC.

This clone was seen only a few times. V and J are TRBV2 and TRBJ1-5; D gene unclear. The V and J ends lost 4 bases and 4 bases respectively, with 17 bases between them. CDR1 and CDR2 from the germline V gene are SNHLY and FYNNEI. This CDR3 is 16 amino acids long. The CDR3 region has the DNA TGTGCCAGCAGTGGGGCAGATACCAATATAAATCAGCCCCAGCATTTT. Its protein product is CASSGADTNINQPQHF.

The chain links TRBV9 to TRBJ2-1; no definite D call. V was shortened by 4 bases and J by 0 bases, with 11 bases between the two germline ends. CDR3 length: 15 amino acids. Germline CDR1 and CDR2: SGDLS and YYNGEE. The CDR3 here is CASSNDTTSYNEQFF. CDR3 nucleotide sequence: TGTGCCAGCAGCAACGACACGACCTCCTACAATGAGCAGTTCTTC.

The CDR3 DNA sequence: TGTGCCAGCAGTTTCGGACAGGGTGGCGGGGAGCTGTTTTTT. It specifies CASSFGQGGGELFF. The chain has TRBV6-5 and TRBJ2-2; 8 positions match TRBD1. The CDR3 contains 14 residues. J gave up 7 bases and V 4 bases, and 5 bases lay outside the gene matches. CDR1 MNHEY and CDR2 SVGAGI come from the germline V gene.

The V gene is TRBV5-6, the J gene TRBJ1-5, with D uncertain. CDR1 is SGHDT and CDR2 is YYEEEE in the germline V gene. Between the trimmed V and J ends, which lost 0 bases and 7 bases, there was a span of 8 bases. The CDR3 runs to 13 residues. As DNA, the CDR3 is TGTGCCAGCAGCTTGGGGAGTCGGCAGCCCCAGCATTTT. Encoded protein: CASSLGSRQPQHF.

This clone has more than one count but fewer than ten. This chain joins TRBV19 and TRBJ2-3, with 7 bases matching TRBD1. Trimming cost V 3 bases and J 6 bases; bases outside gene matches: 12. The CDR3 loop spans 16 amino acids. Germline lookup yields CDR1 LNHDA and CDR2 SQIVND (reference sequence). CDR3 DNA sequence: TGTGCCAGTAGTATCGACAGGGATAGTCCACGGGATACGCAGTATTTT. Its protein product is CASSIDRDSPRDTQYF.

The chain uses TRBV7-9 and TRBJ1-2; 11 nucleotides line up with TRBD1. The germline CDR1 and CDR2 sequences are SEHNR and FQNEAQ (reference sequence). Losses at the gene ends were 0 bases for V and 0 bases for J; bases not matched to a gene: 6. The CDR3 is 18 residues long. CDR3 in amino acids: CASSLAGTGGPSNYGYTF. Here the CDR3 DNA reads TGTGCCAGCAGCTTAGCGGGGACAGGGGGACCGTCTAACTATGGCTACACCTTC.

The chain links TRBV27 to TRBJ2-7; 13 bases line up with TRBD2. Germline lookup yields CDR1 MNHEY and CDR2 SMNVEV (reference sequence). The length of the CDR3 is 17 residues. V lost 3 bases to trimming and J lost 4 bases; unmatched junction nucleotides: 9. Written as DNA, the CDR3 is TGTGCCAGCAGTTTGCGACTAGCGGGGGGCGGGGGGTACGAGCAGTACTTC. It yields the protein CASSLRLAGGGGYEQYF.

V is TRBV4-2 and J is TRBJ1-2, with a possible D match to TRBD1 (5 bases). This CDR3 is built from 17 residues. Germline V gene lookup returns CDR1 LGHNA and CDR2 YNFKEQ. V lost 0 bases, J lost 4 bases, and 18 bases lay in between. The CDR3 sequence is CASSQEVGRVRFYGYTF. CDR3 DNA sequence: TGTGCCAGCAGCCAAGAAGTAGGCAGGGTTCGTTTCTATGGCTACACCTTC.

Only one count was recorded for this clone. This rearrangement joins TRBV7-9 to TRBJ2-1; the D gene is possibly TRBD2 (5 bases). The CDR3 is 15 residues long. Per germline, CDR1 SEHNR and CDR2 FQNEAQ (reference sequence). V lost 4 bases to trimming and J lost 0 bases, with 10 bases between them. The CDR3 spells CASSSGVPSYNEQFF. In DNA, the CDR3 is TGTGCCAGCAGCTCCGGGGTTCCCTCCTACAATGAGCAGTTCTTC.

V gene TRBV23-1 combines with J gene TRBJ1-2, with 8 bases that match TRBD1. TRBV23-1 has ORF status, its function being uncertain. Germline trimming cut 3 bases from V and 4 bases from J; bases unmatched to any gene: 7. CDR3 size: 15 residues. The CDR3 is CASSQRTGKLYGYTF. DNA of the CDR3: TGCGCCAGCAGTCAGCGGACAGGGAAACTCTATGGCTACACCTTC.

The chain uses TRBV6-5 and TRBJ2-7; 8 bases are a match to TRBD1. The junction had 5 bases not matched to a gene; V was cut back by 2 bases and J by 5 bases. The CDR3 length is 14 residues. CDR1 is MNHEY, CDR2 SVGAGI, per germline. CDR3 nucleotide sequence: TGTGCCAGCAGTTACCGGACAGGGTCGGACGAGCAGTACTTC. As protein: CASSYRTGSDEQYF.

This clone showed up just a few times. This chain connects TRBV7-2 to TRBJ2-3; D is possibly TRBD2 (7 bases). V dropped 2 bases and J dropped 2 bases, with 20 bases sitting between them. CDR3 length equals 18 residues. Germline CDR1 SGHTA, CDR2 FQGNSA. The DNA of the CDR3 is TGTGCCAGCAGCTTAACCTCCGGGGGAGGGGGTGCCACAGATACGCAGTATTTT. Protein: CASSLTSGGGGATDTQYF.

In DNA, the CDR3 is TGTGCCACCGGAAGGGGGGGCCCATACAATGAGCAGTTCTTC. Residues: CATGRGGPYNEQFF. V gene TRBV24-1 combines with J gene TRBJ2-1; D possibly corresponds to TRBD2 (7 bases). Germline V gene lookup returns CDR1 KGHDR and CDR2 SFDVKD. The CDR3 has 14 residues. V shed 9 bases and J shed 4 bases, with 15 bases lying between them.

This rearrangement joins TRBV29-1 to TRBJ1-5; possible D gene TRBD1, 6 bases. The CDR3 is made up of 12 amino acids. With 6 bases removed from V and 1 base from J, the gap between germline ends came to 7 bases. CDR1 and CDR2 from the germline V gene are SQVTM and ANQGSEA. The CDR3 DNA is TGCAGCGTCCAGGGGAGCAATCAGCCCCAGCATTTT. Translating it yields CSVQGSNQPQHF.